This T cell receptor (beta chain) was captured in a study of molecular identifiers for immune sequencing clone quantification. Construction of naive CD8 libraries employed about 17,000 to 1,100,000 sorted cells together with 10%, 30% or 50% RNA. TCR libraries were built in bulk with a published protocol and specific TCR primers. TCRdb re-called the PCR reads with MiXCR, one entry per CDR3 protein. The sample yields 490,000 or so distinct CDR3 sequences, roughly 25% seen once. As concerns this clonotype: Its cognate antigen is unknown.

Study observations and caveats: Spiked Jurkat TCR RNA originating from one cell could reportedly be identified amid around 970,000 naive cells. Clones with over 20 RNA copies captured over 98% of effector molecules but under 1% of naive ones.

The CDR3 runs 17 residues. V was clipped by 2 bases and J by 0 bases, with 14 bases between them. Germline CDR1 reads MNHEY; CDR2 reads SVGEGT. The rearrangement joins TRBV6-2 or TRBV6-3 to TRBJ1-5; D is ambiguous. The sequenced material came from naive CD8+ T cells from blood, with Jurkat cell RNA spiked in. The subset denotes: FACS-sorted CD8+CD4-CCR7+CD45RA+ naive T cells. The receptor comes from a human donor in good health. Some libraries in this study had Jurkat cell RNA spiked in. Here the CDR3 reads CASSYVQVGYSNQPQHF. Here the CDR3 DNA reads TGTGCCAGCAGTTACGTGCAGGTCGGCTATAGCAATCAGCCCCAGCATTTT.